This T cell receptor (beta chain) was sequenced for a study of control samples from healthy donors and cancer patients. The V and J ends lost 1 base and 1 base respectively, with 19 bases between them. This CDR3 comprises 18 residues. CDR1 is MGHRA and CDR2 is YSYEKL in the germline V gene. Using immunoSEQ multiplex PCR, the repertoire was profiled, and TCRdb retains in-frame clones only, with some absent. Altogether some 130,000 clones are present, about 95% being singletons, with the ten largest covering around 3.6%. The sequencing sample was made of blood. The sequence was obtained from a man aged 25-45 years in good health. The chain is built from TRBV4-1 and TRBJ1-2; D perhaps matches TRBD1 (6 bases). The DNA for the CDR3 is TGCGCCAGCAGCCAAGTGGGCCTTCGGACAGAATTTAACTATGGCTACACCTTC. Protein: CASSQVGLRTEFNYGYTF.